This T cell receptor (beta chain) was identified in a study of shared clonotypes between healthy human individuals. The sorted-subset replicate PCRs were given around 0.2 ug DNA, which is around 29,000 T cell genomes. TCRdb's copy holds only in-frame clones and misses some; the assay was immunoSEQ multiplex PCR. The repertoire holds more than 2 million clones, with less than 95% as singletons. As for this clone: As yet, its antigen is unknown.

This CDR3 has 16 amino acids. CDR1 is MNHEY, CDR2 SVGAGI, per germline. Trimming took 2 bases from V and 7 from J; bases not matched to a gene: 4. It was CD45RO-negative cells, positively selected for CCR7, that made up naive CD8 cells, with terminally differentiated effector memory CD45RA+ cells excluded. Overall study findings and caveats: The generation probabilities recorded for non-shared clonotypes fell below those of clonotypes shared by all four donors. An anticipated effect of sequencing depth on clonotype sharing among donors was recognized. Sampling used blood alone; tissue repertoires probably differ.

Sequencing was performed on naive CD8+ T cells sorted from blood. This clonotype was obtained from a man younger than 35 in good health. The rearrangement uses TRBV6-5 and TRBJ2-2; 13 nucleotides match TRBD2. CDR3 in DNA: TGTGCCAGCAGTTACGGACTAGCGGGGGCTGGCGGGGAGCTGTTTTTT. Its protein is CASSYGLAGAGGELFF.